Following are 17 T cell receptor beta chains from one sample sequenced in a study of cytomegalovirus exposure and HLA in healthy donors. TCRdb keeps only in-frame clones here, not all; method: immunoSEQ multiplex PCR. The sample includes approximately 100,000 clones, about 85% of them seen just once. What was sequenced was PBMCs. The receptors derive from a woman aged 18-29 years in good health and CMV-seropositive.

The genes are TRBV6-5 and TRBJ2-2, with D possibly TRBD2 on 5 matching bases. Trimming left V 8 bases short and J 1 base short, with 8 bases between. The CDR3 loop spans 13 amino acids. Per germline, CDR1 MNHEY and CDR2 SVGAGI. The CDR3 bases are TGTGCCAGCGTTGAGGGGAACACCGGGGAGCTGTTTTTT. Its translation is CASVEGNTGELFF.

The chain carries TRBV28 and TRBJ1-1; no clear D gene. Germline values: CDR1 MDHEN, CDR2 SYDVKM. The CDR3 runs 16 residues. V lost 2 bases and J lost 1, with 14 bases in between. The CDR3 sequence: CASSLIVSRTNTEAFF. The CDR3 region has the DNA TGTGCCAGCAGTTTAATCGTCTCCAGAACGAACACTGAAGCTTTCTTT.

V usage is TRBV5-6 and J usage is TRBJ2-2; a possible D gene is TRBD1 (6 bases). The germline V gene has CDR1 SGHDT and CDR2 YYEEEE. This CDR3 is 16 amino acids long. V lost 4 bases and J lost 0, with 13 bases in between. CDR3 DNA sequence: TGTGCCAGCAGCCGGGACACCCTCACGAACACCGGGGAGCTGTTTTTT. Amino acid sequence: CASSRDTLTNTGELFF.

The chain employs TRBV13 and TRBJ1-2; D is possibly TRBD1 (5 bases). This CDR3 has 13 residues. CDR1 PRHDT and CDR2 FYEKMQ come from the germline V gene (reference sequence). V was trimmed by 0 bases and J by 8 bases, leaving 10 bases between them. The CDR3 region is CASSLGAGGGYTF. The CDR3 DNA reads TGTGCCAGCAGCTTAGGTGCCGGGGGAGGCTACACCTTC.

The chain is built from TRBV28 and TRBJ1-4; possible D gene TRBD1, 6 bases. Looked up from germline, CDR1 is MDHEN and CDR2 is SYDVKM. This CDR3 is 15 amino acids long. V lost 5 bases and J lost 5, with 15 bases in between. The CDR3 here is CASSGQGIVNEKLFF. The CDR3, as DNA: TGTGCCAGCAGTGGCCAGGGGATTGTGAATGAAAAACTGTTTTTT.

CDR3: CASSLSQGATEAFF. The CDR3 nucleotides read TGTGCCAGCAGCTTAAGTCAGGGGGCGACTGAAGCTTTCTTT. V and J are TRBV7-9 and TRBJ1-1; 8 bases map to TRBD1. Germline V lookup: CDR1 SEHNR, CDR2 FQNEAQ (reference sequence). The ends lost 2 bases at V and 5 bases at J; junction bases unmatched: 4. The CDR3 length is 14 residues.

The chain employs TRBV7-2 and TRBJ1-5; D not certain. CDR3 length: 12 amino acids. Germline assignment: CDR1 SGHTA and CDR2 FQGNSA. V shed 2 bases and J shed 6 bases, with 5 bases lying between them. CDR3 sequence: CASSLYSQPQHF. The CDR3 nucleotides read TGTGCCAGCAGCTTATACAGTCAGCCCCAGCATTTT.

V usage is TRBV6-6 and J usage is TRBJ1-1; D is uncertain. V was cut by 0 bases and J by 4 bases, with 9 bases left in between. The V gene's germline CDR1 is MNHNY and CDR2 SVGAGI (reference sequence). The CDR3 runs 14 residues. The CDR3 nucleotides are TGTGCCAGCAGTTACTCAACTGAGGGCACTGAAGCTTTCTTT. The encoded protein is CASSYSTEGTEAFF.

CDR3 in amino acids: CASSYRQIQETQYF. The CDR3 nucleotides are TGTGCCAGCAGTTATAGACAGATTCAAGAGACCCAGTACTTC. V usage is TRBV28 and J usage is TRBJ2-5, with a possible D match to TRBD1 (5 bases). CDR1 is MDHEN and CDR2 is SYDVKM in the germline V gene. Trimming left V 4 bases short and J 2 bases short, with 11 bases between. The CDR3 spans 14 residues.

The chain joins TRBV6-1 to TRBJ2-7; 12 nucleotides line up with TRBD2. Germline V gene sequence: CDR1 MNHNS, CDR2 SASEGT. The CDR3 is made up of 15 amino acids. V shed 8 bases, J shed 9 bases, and the junction held 14 bases outside the gene matches. The CDR3 DNA sequence: TGTGCCAGCCCTCCAGGACTAGCGGGGTTAGGCCGGCAGTACTTC. This encodes CASPPGLAGLGRQYF.

The V gene is TRBV18, the J gene TRBJ1-1; D might be TRBD1 (5 bases). Between the trimmed V and J ends, which lost 3 bases and 4 bases, there was a span of 12 bases. The CDR3 is made up of 14 amino acids. Germline-derived CDR1 and CDR2 are KGHSH and LQKENI. CDR3 sequence: CASSPVQGGTEAFF. CDR3 bases: TGTGCCAGCTCACCGGTTCAGGGTGGCACTGAAGCTTTCTTT.

The genes are TRBV9 and TRBJ1-1, with 9 nucleotides matching TRBD1. The CDR3 is made up of 13 amino acids. Germline-derived CDR1 and CDR2 are SGDLS and YYNGEE. J gave up 8 bases and V 3 bases, and 5 bases lay outside the gene matches. DNA for the CDR3: TGTGCCAGCAGCGGGGGTGGACAGGGGGAAGCTTTCTTT. Translation gives CASSGGGQGEAFF.

The count of this clone is one. The chain links TRBV27 to TRBJ2-5; 11 bases match TRBD2. The CDR3 consists of 17 residues. Losses at the gene ends were 3 bases for V and 4 bases for J; bases not matched to a gene: 10. CDR1 MNHEY and CDR2 SMNVEV come from the germline V gene (reference sequence). Here the CDR3 DNA reads TGTGCCAGCAGTTTTATAAGTACTAGCGGGGGTCGAGAGACCCAGTACTTC. Its protein is CASSFISTSGGRETQYF.

The chain combines TRBV7-2 with TRBJ2-2, with D possibly being TRBD2 (6 bases). The germline gives CDR1 SGHTA, CDR2 FQGNSA. Trimming took off 2 bases at V and 4 bases at J, with 11 bases between the two ends. CDR3 length: 15 residues. Here the CDR3 reads CASSLRAGFTGELFF. The CDR3 coding sequence is TGTGCCAGCAGCTTAAGGGCGGGGTTCACCGGGGAGCTGTTTTTT.

The chain links TRBV15 to TRBJ2-3, with 9 bases matching TRBD2. This CDR3 is 15 amino acids long. From germline, CDR1 is LNHNV and CDR2 YYDKDF (reference sequence). J was trimmed by 3 bases and V by 3 bases; bases with no gene match: 4. This CDR3 is CATSSRGGATDTQYF. For the CDR3, the DNA is TGTGCCACCAGCAGCCGCGGGGGGGCGACAGATACGCAGTATTTT. Full variable domain (rest looked up from reference TRBV15 and TRBJ2-3): DAMVIQNPRYQVTQFGKPVTLSCSQTLNHNVMYWYQQKSSQAPKLLFHYYDKDFNNEADTPDNFQSRRPNTSFCFLDIRSPGLGDTAMYLCATSSRGGATDTQYFGPGTRLTVL.

This sequence joins TRBV4-1 and TRBJ1-6, with TRBD1 matching over 12 bases. The germline V gene encodes CDR1 MGHRA and CDR2 YSYEKL. This CDR3 contains 15 residues. After removal of 4 bases from V and 8 bases from J, the junction contained 3 bases not matched to a gene. The CDR3 here is CASSRGTGGDSPLHF. In DNA, the CDR3 is TGCGCCAGCAGCCGTGGGACAGGGGGCGATTCACCCCTCCACTTT.

This clone was observed a single time. The chain is built from TRBV15 and TRBJ2-1; D may be TRBD1 (7 bases). The CDR3 is 16 residues long. V was shortened by 5 bases and J by 2 bases, with 16 bases between the two germline ends. From germline, CDR1 is LNHNV and CDR2 YYDKDF (reference sequence). The DNA for the CDR3 is TGTGCCACCAGCCCCCGGAGGGGGCCCCCCTACAATGAGCAGTTCTTC. As protein: CATSPRRGPPYNEQFF.